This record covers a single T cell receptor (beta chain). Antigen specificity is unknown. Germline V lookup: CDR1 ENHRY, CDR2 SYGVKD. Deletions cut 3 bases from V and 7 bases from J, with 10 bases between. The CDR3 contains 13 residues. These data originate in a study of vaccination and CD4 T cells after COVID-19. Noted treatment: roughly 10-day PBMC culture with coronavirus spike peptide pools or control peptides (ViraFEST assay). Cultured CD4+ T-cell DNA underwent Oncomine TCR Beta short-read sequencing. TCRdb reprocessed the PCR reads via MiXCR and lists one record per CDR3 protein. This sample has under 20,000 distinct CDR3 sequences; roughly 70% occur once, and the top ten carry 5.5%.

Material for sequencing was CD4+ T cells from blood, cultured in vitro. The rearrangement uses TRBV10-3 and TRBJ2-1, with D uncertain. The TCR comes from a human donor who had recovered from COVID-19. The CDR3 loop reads CAISDGRTNEQFF. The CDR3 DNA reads TGTGCCATCAGTGACGGGCGTACTAATGAGCAGTTCTTC.